This T cell receptor (beta chain) was found in a study of cytomegalovirus exposure and HLA in healthy donors. PCR employed 60 Vbeta and 13 Jbeta primers. Assay used: immunoSEQ multiplex PCR; TCRdb lists only in-frame clones, some missing. The sample has around 100,000 clones; 55% to 80% are singletons. With V trimmed by 6 bases and J by 2 bases, 4 bases remained unmatched. The CDR3 sequence is 15 residues long. Per germline, CDR1 SNHLY and CDR2 FYNNEI. What was sequenced was PBMCs. This chain connects TRBV2 to TRBJ2-3, with 11 bases that match TRBD2. The TCR was taken from a woman in her twenties or thirties in good health and CMV-seronegative. Here the CDR3 DNA reads TGTGCCAGCAGCGAGACTAGCGGGAACACAGATACGCAGTATTTT. This gives the protein CASSETSGNTDTQYF.